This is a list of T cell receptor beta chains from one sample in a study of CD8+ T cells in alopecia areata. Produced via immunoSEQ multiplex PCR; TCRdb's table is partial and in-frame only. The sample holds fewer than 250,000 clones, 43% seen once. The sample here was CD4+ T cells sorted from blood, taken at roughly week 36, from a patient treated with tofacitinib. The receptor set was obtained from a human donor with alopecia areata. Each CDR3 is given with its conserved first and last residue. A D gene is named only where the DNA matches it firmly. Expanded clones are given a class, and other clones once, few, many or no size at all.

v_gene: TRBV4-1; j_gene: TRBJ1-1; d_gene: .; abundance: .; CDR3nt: TGCGCCAGCAGCCCTATGGGACACCTGAACACTGAAGCTTTCTTT; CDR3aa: CASSPMGHLNTEAFF
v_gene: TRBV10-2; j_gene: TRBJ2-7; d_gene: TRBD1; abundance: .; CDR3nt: TGCGCCAGCACCGGGACAGCGCTTGGGGGTTTCTACGAGCAGTACTTC; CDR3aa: CASTGTALGGFYEQYF
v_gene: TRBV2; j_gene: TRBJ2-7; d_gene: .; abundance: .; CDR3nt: TGTGCCAGCAGCTTGGAGGGGTCCTACGAGCAGTACTTC; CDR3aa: CASSLEGSYEQYF
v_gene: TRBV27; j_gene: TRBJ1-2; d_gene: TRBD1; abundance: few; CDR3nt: TGTGCCAGCAGTCCTTGGACAGGGCCGAACTATGGCTACACCTTC; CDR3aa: CASSPWTGPNYGYTF
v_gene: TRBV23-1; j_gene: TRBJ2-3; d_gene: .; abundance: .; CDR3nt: TGCGCCAGCAGTCAGGCGGTGGTCGCAGATACGCAGTATTTT; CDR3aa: CASSQAVVADTQYF
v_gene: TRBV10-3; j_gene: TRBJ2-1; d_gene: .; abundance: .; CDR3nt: TGTGCCATCAGGAAAGAAGGGAATGAGCAGTTCTTC; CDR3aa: CAIRKEGNEQFF
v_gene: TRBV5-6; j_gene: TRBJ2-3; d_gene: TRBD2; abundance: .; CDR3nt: TGTGCCAGCAGGCCCCTAGCGGGGGGCACAGATACGCAGTATTTT; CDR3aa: CASRPLAGGTDTQYF
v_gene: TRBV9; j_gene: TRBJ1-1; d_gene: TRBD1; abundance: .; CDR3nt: TGTGCCAGCAGCCGACCGGGACAGGCTGAAGCTTTCTTT; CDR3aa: CASSRPGQAEAFF
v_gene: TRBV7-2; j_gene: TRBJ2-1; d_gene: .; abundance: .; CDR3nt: TGTGCCAGCAGCCGTGGTTACGTGCAGTTCTTC; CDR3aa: CASSRGYVQFF
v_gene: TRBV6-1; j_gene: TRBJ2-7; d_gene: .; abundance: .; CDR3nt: TGTGCCAGCAGTTTAGCAGCGTGGGACGAGCAGTACTTC; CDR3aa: CASSLAAWDEQYF
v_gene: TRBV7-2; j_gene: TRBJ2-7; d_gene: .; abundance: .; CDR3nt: TGTGCCAGCAGCTTTCCTAGTAACGAGCAGTACTTC; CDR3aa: CASSFPSNEQYF
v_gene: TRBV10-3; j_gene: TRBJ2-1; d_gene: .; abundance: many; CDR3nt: TGTGCCACCGAGACCCGCAATGAGCAGTTCTTC; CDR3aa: CATETRNEQFF
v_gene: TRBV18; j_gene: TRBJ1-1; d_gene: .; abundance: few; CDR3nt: TGTGCCAGCTCGTTCAGCGAGAACACTGAAGCTTTCTTT; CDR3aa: CASSFSENTEAFF
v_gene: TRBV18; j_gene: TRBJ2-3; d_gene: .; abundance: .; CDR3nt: TGTGCCAGCTCACCTCCAGCGGATACGCAGTATTTT; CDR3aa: CASSPPADTQYF
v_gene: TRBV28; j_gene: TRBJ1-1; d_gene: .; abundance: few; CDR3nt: TGTGCCAGCACCCTTGGGAACACTGAAGCTTTCTTT; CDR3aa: CASTLGNTEAFF
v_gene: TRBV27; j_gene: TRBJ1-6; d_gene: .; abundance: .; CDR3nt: TGTGCCAGCAGTTTATGGGCAGGGTCTGACTCACCCCTCCACTTT; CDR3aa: CASSLWAGSDSPLHF
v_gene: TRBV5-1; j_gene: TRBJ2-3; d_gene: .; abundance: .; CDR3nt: TGCGCCAGCAGCTTGGTGAGGTCAACAGATACGCAGTATTTT; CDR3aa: CASSLVRSTDTQYF
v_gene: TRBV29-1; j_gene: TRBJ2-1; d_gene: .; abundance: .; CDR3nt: TGCAGCGTTGATAGGTCATTGGGAATTGACAATGAGCAGTTCTTC; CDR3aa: CSVDRSLGIDNEQFF
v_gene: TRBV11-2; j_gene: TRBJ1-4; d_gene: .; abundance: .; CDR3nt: TGTGCCAGCAGCCGGGGGAGGGCTGAAAAACTGTTTTTT; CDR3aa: CASSRGRAEKLFF
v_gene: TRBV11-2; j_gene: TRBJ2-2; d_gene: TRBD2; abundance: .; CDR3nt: TGTGCCAGCAGCTTAGCCCTAGCGGGAACCGGGGAGCTGTTTTTT; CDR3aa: CASSLALAGTGELFF
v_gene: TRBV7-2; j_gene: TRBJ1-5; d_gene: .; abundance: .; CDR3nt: TGTGCCAGCAGCCCAGCCCCAAGTCATGCAGGTAACAATCAGCCCCAGCATTTT; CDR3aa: CASSPAPSHAGNNQPQHF
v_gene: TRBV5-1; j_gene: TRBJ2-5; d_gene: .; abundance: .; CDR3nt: TGCGCCAGCAGCTTAGGGGGGTCGACCCAGTACTTC; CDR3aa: CASSLGGSTQYF
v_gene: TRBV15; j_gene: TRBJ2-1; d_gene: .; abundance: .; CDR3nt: TGTGCCACCAGCAGAGATGTCAATGAGCAGTTCTTC; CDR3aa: CATSRDVNEQFF
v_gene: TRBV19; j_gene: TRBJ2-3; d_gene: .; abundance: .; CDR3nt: TGTGCCAGTAGTAGCGGGGGCACAGATACGCAGTATTTT; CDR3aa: CASSSGGTDTQYF
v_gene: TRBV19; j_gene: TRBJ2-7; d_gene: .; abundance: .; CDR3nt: TGTGCCAGTGGGGAGAGATCGCGCCACTTC; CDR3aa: CASGERSRHF
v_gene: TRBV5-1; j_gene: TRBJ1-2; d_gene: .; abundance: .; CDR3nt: TGCGCCAGCAGCGAGGCCCAGAGCTACACCTTC; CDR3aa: CASSEAQSYTF
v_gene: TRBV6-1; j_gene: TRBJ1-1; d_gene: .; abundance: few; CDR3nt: TGTGCCAGCAGTACTCAGGGGCGGGGCACTGAAGCTTTCTTT; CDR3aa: CASSTQGRGTEAFF
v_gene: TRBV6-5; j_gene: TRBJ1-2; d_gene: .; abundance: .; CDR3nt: TGTGCCAGCAAAGGCCCGGGGAAGTATGGCTACACCTTC; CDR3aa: CASKGPGKYGYTF
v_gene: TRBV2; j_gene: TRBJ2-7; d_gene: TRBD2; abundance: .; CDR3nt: TGTGCCAGCAGCGGACTAGCGGTGACCTACGAGCAGTACTTC; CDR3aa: CASSGLAVTYEQYF
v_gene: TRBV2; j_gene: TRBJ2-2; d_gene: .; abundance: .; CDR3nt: TGTGCCAGCAGTGCCGGCAGAACGAACACCGGGGAGCTGTTTTTT; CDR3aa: CASSAGRTNTGELFF
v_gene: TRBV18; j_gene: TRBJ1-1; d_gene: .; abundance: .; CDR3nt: TGTGCCAGCTCCTCAGAGGGCCGGCTGAACACTGAAGCTTTCTTT; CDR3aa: CASSSEGRLNTEAFF
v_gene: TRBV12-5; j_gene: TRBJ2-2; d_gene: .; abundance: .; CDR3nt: TGTGCTAGTGGTTCCATTACCGGGGAGCTGTTTTTT; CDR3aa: CASGSITGELFF
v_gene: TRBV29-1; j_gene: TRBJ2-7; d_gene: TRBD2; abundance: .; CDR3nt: TGCAGCGTTGAAGAGGGAGGAACTAGCGACCACTACGAGCAGTACTTC; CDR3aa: CSVEEGGTSDHYEQYF
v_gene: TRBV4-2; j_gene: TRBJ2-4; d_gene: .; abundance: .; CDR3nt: TGTGCCAGCAGCCAAGTCGGGGGAGCCAAAAACATTCAGTACTTC; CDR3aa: CASSQVGGAKNIQYF
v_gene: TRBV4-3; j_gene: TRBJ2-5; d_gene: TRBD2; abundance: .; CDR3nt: TGCGCCAGCAGCCAAGGCGGGAGTGGAGAGACCCAGTACTTC; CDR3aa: CASSQGGSGETQYF
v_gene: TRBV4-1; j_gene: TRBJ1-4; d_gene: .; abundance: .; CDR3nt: TGCGCCAGCAGCCAAGATGGAGGGATTGGTGAAAAACTGTTTTTT; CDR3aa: CASSQDGGIGEKLFF
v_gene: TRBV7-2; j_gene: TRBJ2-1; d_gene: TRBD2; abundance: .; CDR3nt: TGTGCCAGCAGTCCTCCTCGACTAGCCGGCTACAATGAGCAGTTCTTC; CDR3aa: CASSPPRLAGYNEQFF
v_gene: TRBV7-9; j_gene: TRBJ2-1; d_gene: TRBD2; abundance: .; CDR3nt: TGTGCCAGCAGCCCAGCGGGGGGGGGCGAGAATGAGCAGTTCTTC; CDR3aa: CASSPAGGGENEQFF
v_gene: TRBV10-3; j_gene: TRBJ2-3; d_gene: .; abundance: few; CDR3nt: TGTGCCATCAGTGAGGGGGGCCGGAACACAGATACGCAGTATTTT; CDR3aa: CAISEGGRNTDTQYF
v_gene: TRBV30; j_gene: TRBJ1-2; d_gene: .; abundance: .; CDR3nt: TGTGCCTGGACTTATAAAGTAGGGCGGCCTAACTATGGCTACACCTTC; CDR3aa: CAWTYKVGRPNYGYTF
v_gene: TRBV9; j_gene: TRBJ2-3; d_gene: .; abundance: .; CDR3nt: TGTGCCAGCAGCAAACTGGCGGACACTAGCACAGATACGCAGTATTTT; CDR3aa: CASSKLADTSTDTQYF
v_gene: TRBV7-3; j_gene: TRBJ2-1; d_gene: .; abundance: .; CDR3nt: TGTGCCAGCAGCTTATGGGGCAATGAGCAGTTCTTC; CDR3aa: CASSLWGNEQFF
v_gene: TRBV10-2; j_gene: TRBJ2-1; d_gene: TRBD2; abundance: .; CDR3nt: TGCGCCAGCAGTGAGTCGCGAGGACTAGCGGGGTACAATGAGCAGTTCTTC; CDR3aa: CASSESRGLAGYNEQFF